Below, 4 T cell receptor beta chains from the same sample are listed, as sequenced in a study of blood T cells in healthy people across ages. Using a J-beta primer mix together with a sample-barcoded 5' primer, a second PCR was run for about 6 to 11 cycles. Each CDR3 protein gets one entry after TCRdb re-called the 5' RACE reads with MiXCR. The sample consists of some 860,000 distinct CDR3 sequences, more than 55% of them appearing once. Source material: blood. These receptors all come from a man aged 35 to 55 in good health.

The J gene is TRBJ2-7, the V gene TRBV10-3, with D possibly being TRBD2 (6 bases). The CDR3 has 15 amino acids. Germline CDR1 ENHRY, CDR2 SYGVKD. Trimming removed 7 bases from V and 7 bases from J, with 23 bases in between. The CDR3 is CAITVGGVEDNEQYF. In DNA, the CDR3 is TGTGCCATCACGGTAGGAGGGGTGGAGGACAATGAGCAGTACTTC.

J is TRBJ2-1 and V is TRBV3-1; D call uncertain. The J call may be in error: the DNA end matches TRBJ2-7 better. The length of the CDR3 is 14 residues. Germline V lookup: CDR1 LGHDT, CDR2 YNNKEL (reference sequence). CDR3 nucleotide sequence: TGTGCCAGCAGCCAAGATTTTAAAGACTACGAGCAGTACTTC. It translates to CASSQDFKDYEQYF.

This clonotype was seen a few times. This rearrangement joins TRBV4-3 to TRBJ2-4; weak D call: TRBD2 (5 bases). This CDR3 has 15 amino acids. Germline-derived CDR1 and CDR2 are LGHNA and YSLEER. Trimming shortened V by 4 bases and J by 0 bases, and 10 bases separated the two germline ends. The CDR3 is CASSPTGLAKNIQYF. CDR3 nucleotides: TGCGCCAGCAGCCCTACCGGACTAGCCAAAAACATTCAGTACTTC.

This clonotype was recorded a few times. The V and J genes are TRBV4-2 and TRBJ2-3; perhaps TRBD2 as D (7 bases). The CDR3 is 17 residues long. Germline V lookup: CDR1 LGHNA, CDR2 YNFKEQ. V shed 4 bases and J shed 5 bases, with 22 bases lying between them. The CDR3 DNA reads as TGTGCCAGCAGCCCTCTTCCTTTGGGGGGGGCATTAGATACGCAGTATTTT. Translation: CASSPLPLGGALDTQYF.